Following are 8 T cell receptor beta chains from one sample sequenced in a study of CD8+ T cells in alopecia areata. Extracted RNA was reverse transcribed, and the resulting cDNA served as sequencing template. This table comes from immunoSEQ multiplex PCR, and its TCRdb copy is limited to in-frame clones, with some not included. The sample has about 97,000 clones; roughly two fifths are singletons. What was sequenced was CD4+ T cells sorted from blood. The receptor source for this set is a human donor with alopecia areata.

This clone ranks as medium-sized. The chain employs TRBV2 and TRBJ2-1; the match to TRBD2 covers 10 bases. V lost 6 bases and J lost 4; bases outside the gene matches: 3. CDR1 SNHLY and CDR2 FYNNEI come from the germline V gene. The CDR3 runs 14 residues. The DNA for the CDR3 is TGTGCCAGCAGAAGCGGGGGGGATTACAATGAGCAGTTCTTC. Its translation: CASRSGGDYNEQFF.

The chain recombines TRBV4-2 with TRBJ1-3, with D maybe TRBD1 (5 bases). This CDR3 has 17 residues. The V gene lost 5 bases and the J gene lost 0 bases, with 17 bases spanning the gap. Germline assignment: CDR1 LGHNA and CDR2 YNFKEQ. Written as DNA, the CDR3 is TGTGCCAGCAGCTTAGAGTTCGGAGGGACCTCTGGAAACACCATATATTTT. This sequence encodes CASSLEFGGTSGNTIYF.

This clone has a handful of counts. The chain joins TRBV29-1 to TRBJ1-1; unclear D gene. Germline values: CDR1 SQVTM, CDR2 ANQGSEA. The V end lost 2 bases, the J end lost 1 base, and 8 bases lay between the germline ends. This CDR3 is built from 13 residues. The CDR3 sequence: CSVELSENTEAFF. The CDR3 coding sequence is TGCAGCGTTGAATTGTCAGAGAACACTGAAGCTTTCTTT.

The rearrangement uses TRBV6-6 and TRBJ2-3; no reliable D call. V gave up 7 bases and J gave up 0 bases, with 17 bases separating them. In germline, CDR1 is MNHNY, CDR2 SVGAGI (reference sequence). This CDR3 comprises 16 residues. The CDR3 protein is CASNPSGYFSTDTQYF. The CDR3 nucleotides read TGTGCCAGCAACCCCTCGGGCTATTTTAGCACAGATACGCAGTATTTT.

This clone appeared a few times. The J gene is TRBJ1-4, the V gene TRBV11-2, with TRBD1 identical over 7 bases. In germline, CDR1 is SGHAT, CDR2 FQNNGV. The CDR3 covers 16 residues. Trimming removed 1 base from V and 7 bases from J; junction bases left unmatched: 9. CDR3: CASSLAGGTFGEKLFF. CDR3 DNA: TGTGCCAGCAGCTTAGCAGGGGGGACTTTTGGTGAAAAACTGTTTTTT.

The sample holds a few counts of this clone. The rearrangement uses TRBV29-1 and TRBJ1-1; no clear D. CDR1 is SQVTM, CDR2 ANQGSEA, per germline. CDR3 length equals 11 residues. Trimming removed 4 bases at V and 6 bases at J, with 9 bases between. CDR3 coding DNA: TGCAGCGTTGCCTCAGACGCTGAAGCTTTCTTT. It encodes CSVASDAEAFF. The whole variable domain, filled in from reference TRBV29-1 and TRBJ1-1, reads SAVISQKPSRDICQRGTSLTIQCQVDSQVTMMFWYRQQPGQSLTLIATANQGSEATYESGFVIDKFPISRPNLTFSTLTVSNMSPEDSSIYLCSVASDAEAFFGQGTRLTVV.

This clone was found a few times. The CDR3 loop reads CASSYSRDSNNEQFF. Here the CDR3 DNA reads TGTGCCAGCAGTTACTCCCGGGACAGCAACAATGAGCAGTTCTTC. J is TRBJ2-1 and V is TRBV6-5; 7 bases align to TRBD1. Germline assignment: CDR1 MNHEY and CDR2 SVGAGI. J lost 5 bases, V lost 0 bases, and 4 bases had no gene match. The length of the CDR3 is 15 residues.

This clone was found a few times. This sequence joins TRBV19 and TRBJ2-7; D is uncertain. V dropped 4 bases and J dropped 2 bases, with 9 bases sitting between them. This CDR3 is built from 13 residues. Germline CDR1 is LNHDA and CDR2 is SQIVND (reference sequence). CDR3 sequence (DNA): TGTGCCAGTAGTAAAACATATGCCTACGAGCAGTACTTC. Amino acids: CASSKTYAYEQYF.